A selection of T cell receptor beta chains follows, all from one sample in a study of blood T cell repertoires in COVID-19. The protocol was immunoSEQ multiplex PCR, while the TCRdb copy is restricted to in-frame clones and leaves out a portion. Of fewer than 200,000 clones in the sample, 60% to 85% are singletons; the top ten hold around 8.1%. Sequences were obtained from peripheral blood. All receptors derive from a woman aged 55-75 years with COVID-19, enrolled during active disease. CDR3s include the opening cysteine and the closing phenylalanine or tryptophan. Fields, in order: CDR3 DNA, CDR3 protein, V gene, D gene, J gene, clone size. A D gene is named only where the DNA matches it firmly. Where a row states a size, it is once, few, many or the class of an expanded clone; other rows omit it.

CDR3nt: TGTGCCAGCAGCTTGTCAGGTAGCGGGAGGAGGGATGAGCAGTTCTTC
CDR3aa: CASSLSGSGRRDEQFF
v_gene: TRBV5-4
d_gene: TRBD2
j_gene: TRBJ2-1
abundance: few

CDR3nt: TGTGCCAGCAGTCCAGGTTACAGGGTGTACGAGCAGTACTTC
CDR3aa: CASSPGYRVYEQYF
v_gene: TRBV27
d_gene: -
j_gene: TRBJ2-7
abundance: -

CDR3nt: TGCGCCAGCAGCTTGGCCTACGGACAGGGATTAAGGTCACCCCTCCACTTT
CDR3aa: CASSLAYGQGLRSPLHF
v_gene: TRBV5-1
d_gene: TRBD1
j_gene: TRBJ1-6
abundance: -

CDR3nt: TGCGCCAGCAGCTCAACAGGGACCCGAAACACCATATATTTT
CDR3aa: CASSSTGTRNTIYF
v_gene: TRBV5-1
d_gene: -
j_gene: TRBJ1-3
abundance: -

CDR3nt: TGTGCCAGCGGCTGGACGGGGGGAGCCGAGCAGTACTTC
CDR3aa: CASGWTGGAEQYF
v_gene: TRBV28
d_gene: TRBD2
j_gene: TRBJ2-7
abundance: once

CDR3nt: TGCGCCAGCAGCCAGGATGGACTAGCGAGCTCCTACGAGCAGTACTTC
CDR3aa: CASSQDGLASSYEQYF
v_gene: TRBV5-1
d_gene: TRBD2
j_gene: TRBJ2-7
abundance: -

CDR3nt: TGCGCCAGCAGCTTGACAGGAGCTAACTATGGCTACACCTTC
CDR3aa: CASSLTGANYGYTF
v_gene: TRBV5-1
d_gene: -
j_gene: TRBJ1-2
abundance: -

CDR3nt: TGTGCCAGCAGTCTCCAGACAGGGACCAGTGGTGGCTACACCTTC
CDR3aa: CASSLQTGTSGGYTF
v_gene: TRBV27
d_gene: TRBD1
j_gene: TRBJ1-2
abundance: -

CDR3nt: TGTGCCAGCAGTTTCTCCGACAGGGGAAGGAACACTGAAGCTTTCTTT
CDR3aa: CASSFSDRGRNTEAFF
v_gene: TRBV27
d_gene: TRBD1
j_gene: TRBJ1-1
abundance: -

CDR3nt: TGTGCCACCCAGGGACAGATCGAGCAGTACTTC
CDR3aa: CATQGQIEQYF
v_gene: TRBV28
d_gene: TRBD1
j_gene: TRBJ2-7
abundance: once

CDR3nt: TGTGCCAGCAGTTTATCAGGTCGGCAGCAAGAGACCCAGTACTTC
CDR3aa: CASSLSGRQQETQYF
v_gene: TRBV28
d_gene: -
j_gene: TRBJ2-5
abundance: -

CDR3nt: TGTGCCAGCAGTGAGTCGGGACAGAGTTATGTGGGCTACACCTTC
CDR3aa: CASSESGQSYVGYTF
v_gene: TRBV2
d_gene: TRBD1
j_gene: TRBJ1-2
abundance: -

CDR3nt: TGTGCCAGCAGTGACTATCGAATCCTTCGGGACAGGGCGTCGGGTACGCAGTATTTT
CDR3aa: CASSDYRILRDRASGTQYF
v_gene: TRBV6-4
d_gene: TRBD1
j_gene: TRBJ2-3
abundance: -

CDR3nt: TGTGCCAGCAGTTACGCCGGTTTTGAAGCTTTCTTT
CDR3aa: CASSYAGFEAFF
v_gene: TRBV6-5
d_gene: -
j_gene: TRBJ1-1
abundance: -

CDR3nt: TGTGCCAGCAGCCCCGGACAGGGGGCAACCTATGGCTACACCTTC
CDR3aa: CASSPGQGATYGYTF
v_gene: TRBV9
d_gene: TRBD1
j_gene: TRBJ1-2
abundance: -

CDR3nt: TGTGCCACCAATCCGACAGGGACCGAGCATAAGAACACCGGGGAGCTGTTTTTT
CDR3aa: CATNPTGTEHKNTGELFF
v_gene: TRBV9
d_gene: TRBD1
j_gene: TRBJ2-2
abundance: once

CDR3nt: TGTGCCAGCAGCTTGGAGAACAGGGCAAGCTCTGGAAACACCATATATTTT
CDR3aa: CASSLENRASSGNTIYF
v_gene: TRBV5-5
d_gene: -
j_gene: TRBJ1-3
abundance: -

CDR3nt: TGTGCCAGCAGTCCTCCAGGGGCCAACACTGAAGCTTTCTTT
CDR3aa: CASSPPGANTEAFF
v_gene: TRBV28
d_gene: -
j_gene: TRBJ1-1
abundance: -

CDR3nt: TGTGCCACCTCCTACAGGGGTCCTAATGAAAAACTGTTTTTT
CDR3aa: CATSYRGPNEKLFF
v_gene: TRBV19
d_gene: TRBD1
j_gene: TRBJ1-4
abundance: -

CDR3nt: TGTGCCAGCAGTAGTCGAGGCAGGGGGAAATCACCCCTCCACTTT
CDR3aa: CASSSRGRGKSPLHF
v_gene: TRBV28
d_gene: TRBD1
j_gene: TRBJ1-6
abundance: once

CDR3nt: TGTGCCAGCAGGAGGACAGGGGGCGATGAAGCTTTCTTT
CDR3aa: CASRRTGGDEAFF
v_gene: TRBV11-2
d_gene: TRBD1
j_gene: TRBJ1-1
abundance: -

CDR3nt: TGTGCCAGCAGTTTAAGACAGAGGGGGCCCGGGGAGCTGTTTTTT
CDR3aa: CASSLRQRGPGELFF
v_gene: TRBV27
d_gene: TRBD1
j_gene: TRBJ2-2
abundance: many

CDR3nt: TGTGCCAGCACAGACAGTCCTCATCAAGGGGAGCTGTTTTTT
CDR3aa: CASTDSPHQGELFF
v_gene: TRBV3-1/TRBV3-2
d_gene: -
j_gene: TRBJ2-2
abundance: -

CDR3nt: TGTGCCAGCAGCCTGTTACGGAGCACAGATACGCAGTATTTT
CDR3aa: CASSLLRSTDTQYF
v_gene: TRBV3-1/TRBV3-2
d_gene: -
j_gene: TRBJ2-3
abundance: -

CDR3nt: TGTGCCAGCAACCCCGGGACAGGGGTCTACGAGCAGTACTTC
CDR3aa: CASNPGTGVYEQYF
v_gene: TRBV6-5
d_gene: TRBD1
j_gene: TRBJ2-7
abundance: -

CDR3nt: TGTGCCAGCAGCTTGGGAGGACAGGGAGGAAGTGAAAAACTGTTTTTT
CDR3aa: CASSLGGQGGSEKLFF
v_gene: TRBV5-4
d_gene: TRBD1
j_gene: TRBJ1-4
abundance: -

CDR3nt: TGTGCCAGCAGCTTAAATCCGGGGAGCTCCTACGAGCAGTACTTC
CDR3aa: CASSLNPGSSYEQYF
v_gene: TRBV7-3
d_gene: -
j_gene: TRBJ2-7
abundance: -